What follows are 5 T cell receptor beta chains derived from one specimen sequenced in a study of somatic mutations in cytotoxic T cells in rheumatoid arthritis. Clones were sequenced by immunoSEQ multiplex PCR, and TCRdb holds only the in-frame ones, with some missing. Here the sample spans around 20,000 clones, around 67% being singletons. Sequencing was done on a sample of CD8+ T cells sorted from blood. These receptors were collected from an adult with rheumatoid arthritis.

The table lists this clone with a few counts. The rearrangement uses TRBV5-1 and TRBJ2-7; D gene ambiguous. The CDR3 loop spans 14 amino acids. The germline V and J ends were trimmed by 4 bases and 2 bases, with 13 bases remaining between them. The germline CDR1 and CDR2 sequences are SGHRS and YFSETQ. The DNA of the CDR3 is TGCGCCAGCAGCGAAGGTACCTACGCCTACGAGCAGTACTTC. It encodes CASSEGTYAYEQYF.

This sequence joins TRBV27 and TRBJ2-1; D is undetermined. The germline CDR1 and CDR2 sequences are MNHEY and SMNVEV (reference sequence). This CDR3 region has 13 residues. V shed 6 bases and J shed 2 bases, with 8 bases lying between them. CDR3: CASRGSTYNEQFF. The CDR3 DNA follows: TGTGCCAGCAGAGGAAGTACCTACAATGAGCAGTTCTTC.

The J gene is TRBJ2-1, the V gene TRBV7-3; 8 nucleotides line up with TRBD2. Germline CDR1 is SGHTA and CDR2 is FQGTGA. This CDR3 region has 14 residues. V shed 2 bases, J shed 7 bases, and the junction held 4 bases outside the gene matches. CDR3 loop: CASSLDGGGNEQFF. The CDR3 DNA sequence: TGTGCCAGCAGCTTAGACGGCGGGGGGAATGAGCAGTTCTTC. Full variable domain (outside the CDR3, taken from reference TRBV7-3 and TRBJ2-1): GAGVSQTPSNKVTEKGKYVELRCDPISGHTALYWYRQSLGQGPEFLIYFQGTGAADDSGLPNDRFFAVRPEGSVSTLKIQRTERGDSAVYLCASSLDGGGNEQFFGPGTRLTVL.

The rearrangement uses TRBV9 and TRBJ2-1; the D gene is possibly TRBD2 (7 bases). The germline gives CDR1 SGDLS, CDR2 YYNGEE. Trimming took 0 bases from V and 6 from J, leaving 19 bases between them. This CDR3 comprises 17 residues. The CDR3 bases are TGTGCCAGCAGCGTAGGGGGGTTATCGGGGGGCCGCAATGAGCAGTTCTTC. It encodes CASSVGGLSGGRNEQFF.

The chain has TRBV2 and TRBJ2-7, with D maybe TRBD1 (6 bases). With 2 bases removed from V and 3 bases from J, the gap between germline ends came to 8 bases. Germline V gene sequence: CDR1 SNHLY, CDR2 FYNNEI. The CDR3 consists of 13 residues. Here the CDR3 DNA reads TGTGCCAGCAGTGAAACCAGGGGCTACGAGCAGTACTTC. It specifies CASSETRGYEQYF. Complete variable domain (other parts from reference TRBV2 and TRBJ2-7): EPEVTQTPSHQVTQMGQEVILRCVPISNHLYFYWYRQILGQKVEFLVSFYNNEISEKSEIFDDQFSVERPDGSNFTLKIRSTKLEDSAMYFCASSETRGYEQYFGPGTRLTVT.